Only a few counts were recorded for the clone carrying this T cell receptor (beta chain). What it binds is unknown. V shed 0 bases and J shed 8 bases, with 20 bases lying between them. This CDR3 region has 17 residues. The germline gives CDR1 LGHNA, CDR2 YSLEER. One entry per CDR3 protein results from TCRdb running MiXCR on the RT-PCR reads. The sample lists roughly 790,000 distinct CDR3 sequences; around 21% were seen once. This sample stems from a study of response to subunit inactivated influenza vaccine. Findings of the study overall: The authors proposed limited new T cell recruitment per seasonal influenza vaccination.

Material: PBMCs from blood, obtained less than 6 days after vaccination. The chain is built from TRBV4-3 and TRBJ2-1, with unresolved D. This sequence originates from a man aged 50-59 years who received an inactivated influenza vaccine. The CDR3, as DNA: TGCGCCAGCAGCCAAGATCTCCCAGGCGTGAGTGGTCATGAGCAGTTCTTC. This sequence encodes CASSQDLPGVSGHEQFF.